This is a list of T cell receptor beta chains from one sample in a study of blood T cell repertoires in COVID-19. Here immunoSEQ multiplex PCR was the method, and the copy in TCRdb shows in-frame clones only, minus some. The sample has fewer than 250,000 clones, about 83% seen once. The material sequenced was PBMCs or T cells enriched from blood (not recorded which). The receptors shown here come from a woman in her 40s who had been exposed to COVID-19. Both conserved end residues are part of each CDR3. Each record gives: D gene, V gene, clone size, J gene, CDR3 DNA, CDR3 protein. A D gene is named only where the DNA matches it firmly. Size is stated for part of the rows, as once, few or many counts, or as a class when the clone is expanded.

TRBD1,TRBV7-9,.,TRBJ1-2,TGTGCCAGCACCTCCGGGCAGGGGGACTATGGCTACACCTTC,CASTSGQGDYGYTF
.,TRBV6-1,.,TRBJ1-2,TGTGCCAGCAGTGACGGAGGCGGCTACACCTTC,CASSDGGGYTF
.,TRBV4-3,.,TRBJ1-1,TGCGCCAGCAGCCAAGCGGGAAACACTGAAGCTTTCTTT,CASSQAGNTEAFF
.,TRBV29-1,.,TRBJ1-1,TGCAGCGTTGTGCCAATCGGTGAAGCTTTCTTT,CSVVPIGEAFF
TRBD1,TRBV29-1,.,TRBJ1-1,TGCAGCGTTGATTCAGGGGGCGGATCGGGCACTGAAGCTTTCTTT,CSVDSGGGSGTEAFF
.,TRBV7-9,.,TRBJ1-5,TGTGCCAGCAGCTCGGACACCCTCAATCAGCCCCAGCATTTT,CASSSDTLNQPQHF
.,TRBV5-5,.,TRBJ2-5,TGTGCCAGCAGCTTGGGGACAGACAGCCAAGAGACCCAGTACTTC,CASSLGTDSQETQYF
TRBD2,TRBV7-6,.,TRBJ2-3,TGTGCCAGCAGCTCCCTAGCGGGGCCGGCAGATACGCAGTATTTT,CASSSLAGPADTQYF
.,TRBV18,.,TRBJ2-1,TGTGCCAGCTCGGCCGGAGGGTTCAATGAGCAGTTCTTC,CASSAGGFNEQFF
.,TRBV5-1,.,TRBJ1-3,TGCGCCAGCAGCTTTCCAGGGGAAAACACCATATATTTT,CASSFPGENTIYF
.,TRBV11-2,.,TRBJ1-1,TGTGCCAGCAGCTCACAAAGGGGGAGCACTGAAGCTTTCTTT,CASSSQRGSTEAFF
.,TRBV7-6,.,TRBJ2-5,TGTGCCAGCAGCTTAGTGGTCCCGGGGGAGACCCAGTACTTC,CASSLVVPGETQYF
.,TRBV7-3,few,TRBJ1-1,TGTGCCAGCATGATAGGGGAGAACACTGAAGCTTTCTTT,CASMIGENTEAFF
.,TRBV4-1,.,TRBJ2-3,TGCGCCAGCAGCCAAGGTATCCTTAGCACAGATACGCAGTATTTT,CASSQGILSTDTQYF
.,TRBV10-3,.,TRBJ1-5,TGTGCCATCAGTTTTAACCGCCTCACGGAGCCCCAGCATTTT,CAISFNRLTEPQHF
TRBD1,TRBV28,.,TRBJ1-6,TGTGCCAGCAGAGACGGACAGGGCGGTGGGCTGTCTAATAATTCACCCCTCCACTTT,CASRDGQGGGLSNNSPLHF
TRBD2,TRBV14,.,TRBJ2-2,TGTGCCAGCAGCGCAACCGGGGGGGCGTACACCGGGGAGCTGTTTTTT,CASSATGGAYTGELFF